The entry below gives a single T cell receptor beta chain sequence along with its context. At one boundary the junction diverges from the germline segment, which might be a read error. This sample was included in a study of tumor-infiltrating lymphocytes in primary liver carcinoma. As for the study in general: Measuring about 4.2 to 10 cm across, the tumors were staged as T1-T3 N0M0.

The blood RNA (from unsorted whole blood) was obtained, and germline DNA was also extracted. Chronic HBV infection was present in the patients, who were treatment-naive. The investigators made TCR beta cDNA from 500 ng total RNA, using a constant-region primer. Three-round nested multiplex PCR performed with slightly modified ARM-PCR produced the TCR beta libraries. TCRdb reprocessed the multiplex PCR reads with MiXCR, giving one entry per CDR3 protein. The table has about 310,000 distinct CDR3 sequences, 55% to 65% seen once. Material for sequencing was peripheral blood. The sequence was collected from a man aged 35-49 years with primary liver carcinoma and hepatitis B virus infection.

The CDR3 sequence is CVSTKGAATQYF. For the CDR3, the DNA is TGTGTCAGCACCAAGGGAGCAGCTACGCAGTATTTT. The chain couples TRBV6-6 to TRBJ2-3, with D perhaps TRBD2 (5 bases). The CDR3 loop spans 12 amino acids. The germline V gene encodes CDR1 MNHNY and CDR2 SVGAGI (reference sequence).